This TCR beta chain was found in a study of T cell responses to AZD1222 COVID-19 vaccine. Study-wide results and limits: Sampling that yielded the repertoires occurred only after the peak T cell response. Donors were largely white British and mainly female; clonal diversity was possibly underestimated. As reported, nearly half of all spike-specific TCRs target variant regions that are unmutated.

In regard to this clone: Antigen specificity is unknown.

The CDR3 consists of 13 residues. CDR1 is MNHEY, CDR2 SVGEGT, per germline. The V end was cut by 6 bases, the J end by 4 bases, with 13 bases between. Only in-frame clones appear in the TCRdb table, and some are missing; sequencing was by immunoSEQ multiplex PCR. The repertoire holds 120,000 or so clones, about four fifths seen once, with approximately 5% in the top ten. The source material was peripheral blood, sampled on day 0 of AZD1222 vaccination. The source is an adult in good health. The genes are TRBV6-2 or TRBV6-3 and TRBJ2-7; the D gene is possibly TRBD1 (6 bases). CDR3 amino acids: CASSQTGKYEQYF. Written as DNA, the CDR3 is TGTGCCAGCAGCCAAACAGGGAAATACGAGCAGTACTTC.